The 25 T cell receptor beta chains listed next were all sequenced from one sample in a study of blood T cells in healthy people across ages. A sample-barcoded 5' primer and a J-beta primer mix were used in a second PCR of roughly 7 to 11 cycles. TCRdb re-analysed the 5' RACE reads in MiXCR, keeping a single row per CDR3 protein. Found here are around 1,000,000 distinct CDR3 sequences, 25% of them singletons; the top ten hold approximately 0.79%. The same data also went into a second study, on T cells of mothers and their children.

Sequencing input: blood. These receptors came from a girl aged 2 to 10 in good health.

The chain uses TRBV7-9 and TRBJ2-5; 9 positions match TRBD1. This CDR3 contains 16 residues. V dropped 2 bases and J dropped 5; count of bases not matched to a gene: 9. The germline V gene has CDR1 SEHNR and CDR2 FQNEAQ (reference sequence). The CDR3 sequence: CASSLTQTGGFETQYF. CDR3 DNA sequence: TGTGCCAGCAGCTTAACCCAAACAGGGGGCTTTGAGACCCAGTACTTC. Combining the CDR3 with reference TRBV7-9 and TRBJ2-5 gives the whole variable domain DTGVSQNPRHKITKRGQNVTFRCDPISEHNRLYWYRQTLGQGPEFLTYFQNEAQLEKSRLLSDRFSAERPKGSFSTLEIQRTEQGDSAMYLCASSLTQTGGFETQYFGPGTRLLVL.

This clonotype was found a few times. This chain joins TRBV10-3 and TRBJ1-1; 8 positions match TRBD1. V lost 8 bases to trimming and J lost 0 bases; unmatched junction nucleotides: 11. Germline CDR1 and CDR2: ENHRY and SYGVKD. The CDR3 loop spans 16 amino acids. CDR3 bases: TGTGCCATCGCCCGGACAGGGTCTTCAATGAACACTGAAGCTTTCTTT. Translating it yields CAIARTGSSMNTEAFF.

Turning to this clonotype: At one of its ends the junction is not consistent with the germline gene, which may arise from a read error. The CDR3 nucleotides are TGTGGCAGCAGAGCCCGGGGGGGCCGGCAGTCTGGAAACACCATATATTTT. This gives the protein CGSRARGGRQSGNTIYF. V gene TRBV7-9 combines with J gene TRBJ1-3; weak D call: TRBD1 (6 bases). Germline loops: CDR1 SEHNR, CDR2 FQNEAQ (reference sequence). The CDR3 loop spans 17 amino acids.

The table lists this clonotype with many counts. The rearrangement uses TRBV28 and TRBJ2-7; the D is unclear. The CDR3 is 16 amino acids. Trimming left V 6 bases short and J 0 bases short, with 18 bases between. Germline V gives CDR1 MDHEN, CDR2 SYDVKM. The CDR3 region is CASRWSDRAFSYEQYF. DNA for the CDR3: TGTGCCAGCAGATGGTCTGATCGGGCCTTCTCCTACGAGCAGTACTTC.

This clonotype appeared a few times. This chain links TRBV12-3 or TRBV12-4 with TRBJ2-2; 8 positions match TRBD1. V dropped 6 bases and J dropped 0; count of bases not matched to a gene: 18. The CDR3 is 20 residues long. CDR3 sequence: CASRTNPSRGQVTNTGELFF. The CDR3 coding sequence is TGTGCCAGCAGAACCAACCCCTCTAGGGGACAGGTCACGAACACCGGGGAGCTGTTTTTT.

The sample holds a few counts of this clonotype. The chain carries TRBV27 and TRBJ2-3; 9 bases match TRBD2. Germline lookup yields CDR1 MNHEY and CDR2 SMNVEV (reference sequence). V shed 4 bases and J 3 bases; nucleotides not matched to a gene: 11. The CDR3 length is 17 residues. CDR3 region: CASSSANSGGITDTQYF. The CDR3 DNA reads TGTGCCAGCAGTTCGGCGAACAGCGGGGGGATAACAGATACGCAGTATTTT.

CDR3 nucleotide sequence: TGTGCCAGCGGTGGGACTCCGACGACAGTGAACACCGGGGAGCTGTTTTTT. This translates into CASGGTPTTVNTGELFF. J is TRBJ2-2 and V is TRBV12-3 or TRBV12-4; D is possibly TRBD2 (6 bases). The CDR3 consists of 17 residues. The V and J ends lost 8 bases and 1 base respectively, with 20 bases between them.

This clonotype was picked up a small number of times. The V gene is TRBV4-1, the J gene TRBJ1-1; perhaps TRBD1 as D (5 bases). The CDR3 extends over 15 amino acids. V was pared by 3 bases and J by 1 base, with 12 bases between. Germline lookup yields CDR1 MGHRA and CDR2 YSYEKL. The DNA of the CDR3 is TGCGCCAGCAGCCAGATACAGGAGCAGAACACTGAAGCTTTCTTT. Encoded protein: CASSQIQEQNTEAFF.

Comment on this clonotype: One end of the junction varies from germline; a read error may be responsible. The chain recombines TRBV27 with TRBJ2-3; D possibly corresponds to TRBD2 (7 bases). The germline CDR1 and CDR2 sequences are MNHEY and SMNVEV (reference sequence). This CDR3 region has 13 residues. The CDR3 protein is CASRRGPGDTEYF. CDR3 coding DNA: TGTGCCAGCAGGCGGGGGCCCGGGGATACGGAGTATTTT.

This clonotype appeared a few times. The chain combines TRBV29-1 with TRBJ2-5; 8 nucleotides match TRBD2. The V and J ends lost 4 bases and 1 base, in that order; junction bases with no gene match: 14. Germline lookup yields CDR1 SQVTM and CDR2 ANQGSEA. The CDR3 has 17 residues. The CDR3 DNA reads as TGCAGCGTTGTAGTTTTAGGGTCTAGCGGGTCCCAAGAGACCCAGTACTTC. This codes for CSVVVLGSSGSQETQYF.

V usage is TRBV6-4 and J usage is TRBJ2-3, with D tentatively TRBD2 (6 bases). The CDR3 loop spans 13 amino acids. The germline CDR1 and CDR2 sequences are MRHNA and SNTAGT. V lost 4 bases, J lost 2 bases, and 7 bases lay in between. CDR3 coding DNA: TGTGCCAGCAGTGGGGGGGACACAGATACGCAGTATTTT. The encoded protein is CASSGGDTDTQYF.

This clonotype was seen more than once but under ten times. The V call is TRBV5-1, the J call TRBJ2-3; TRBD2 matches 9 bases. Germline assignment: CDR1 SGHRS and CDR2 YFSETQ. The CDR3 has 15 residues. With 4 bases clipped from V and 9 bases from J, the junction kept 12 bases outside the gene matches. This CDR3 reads CASSQGLARGDTQYF. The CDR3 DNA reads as TGCGCCAGCAGCCAAGGACTAGCGAGGGGGGACACGCAGTATTTT.

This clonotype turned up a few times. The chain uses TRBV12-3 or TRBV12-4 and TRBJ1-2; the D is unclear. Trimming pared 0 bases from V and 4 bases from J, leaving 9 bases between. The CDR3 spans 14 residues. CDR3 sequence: CASSLATIPYGYTF. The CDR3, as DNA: TGTGCCAGCAGTTTAGCGACAATCCCCTATGGCTACACCTTC.

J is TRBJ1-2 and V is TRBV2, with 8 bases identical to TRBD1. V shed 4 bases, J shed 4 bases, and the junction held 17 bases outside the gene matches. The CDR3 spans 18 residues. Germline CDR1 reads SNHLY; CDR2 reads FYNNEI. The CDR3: CASSGRGPGPPYGYGYTF. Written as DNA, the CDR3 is TGTGCCAGCAGTGGCAGGGGGCCAGGGCCCCCCTATGGCTATGGCTACACCTTC.

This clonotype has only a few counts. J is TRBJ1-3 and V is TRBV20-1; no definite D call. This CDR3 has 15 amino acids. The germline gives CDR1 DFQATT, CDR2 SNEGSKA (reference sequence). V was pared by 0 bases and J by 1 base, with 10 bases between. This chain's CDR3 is CSARDWGDSGNTIYF. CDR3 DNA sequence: TGCAGTGCTAGAGATTGGGGAGATTCTGGAAACACCATATATTTT.

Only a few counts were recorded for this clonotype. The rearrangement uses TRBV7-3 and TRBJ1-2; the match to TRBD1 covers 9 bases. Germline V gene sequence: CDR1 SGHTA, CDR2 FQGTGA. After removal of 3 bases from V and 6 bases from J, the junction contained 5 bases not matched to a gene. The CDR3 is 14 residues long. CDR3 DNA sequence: TGTGCCAGCAGCTTGGGGGGACAGGGCGATGGCTACACCTTC. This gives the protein CASSLGGQGDGYTF.

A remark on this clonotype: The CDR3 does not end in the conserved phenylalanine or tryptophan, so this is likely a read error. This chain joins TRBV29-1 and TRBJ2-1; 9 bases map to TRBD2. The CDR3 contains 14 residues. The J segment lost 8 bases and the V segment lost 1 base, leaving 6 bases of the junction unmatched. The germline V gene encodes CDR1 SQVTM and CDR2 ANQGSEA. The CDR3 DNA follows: TGCAGCGTTGAAGTGGGACTAGCTTGGGATGAGCAGTTCCTC. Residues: CSVEVGLAWDEQFL.

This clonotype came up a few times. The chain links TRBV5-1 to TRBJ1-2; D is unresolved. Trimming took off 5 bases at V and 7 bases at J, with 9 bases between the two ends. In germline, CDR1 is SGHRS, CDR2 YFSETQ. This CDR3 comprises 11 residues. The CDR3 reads CASRGSGGYTF. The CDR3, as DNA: TGCGCCAGCAGAGGAAGCGGTGGCTACACCTTC.

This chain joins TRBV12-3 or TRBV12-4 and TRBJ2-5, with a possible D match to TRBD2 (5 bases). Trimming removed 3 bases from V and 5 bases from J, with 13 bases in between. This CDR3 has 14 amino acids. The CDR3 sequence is CASSFLEGTETQYF. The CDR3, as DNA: TGTGCCAGCAGTTTTCTTGAGGGTACCGAGACCCAGTACTTC.

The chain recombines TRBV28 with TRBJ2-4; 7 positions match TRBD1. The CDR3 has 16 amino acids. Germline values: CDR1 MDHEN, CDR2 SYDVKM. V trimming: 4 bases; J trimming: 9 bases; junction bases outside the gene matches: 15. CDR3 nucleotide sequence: TGTGCCAGCAGTTATCTCCTTTCGACAGGGACGGTCATTCAGTACTTC. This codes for CASSYLLSTGTVIQYF.

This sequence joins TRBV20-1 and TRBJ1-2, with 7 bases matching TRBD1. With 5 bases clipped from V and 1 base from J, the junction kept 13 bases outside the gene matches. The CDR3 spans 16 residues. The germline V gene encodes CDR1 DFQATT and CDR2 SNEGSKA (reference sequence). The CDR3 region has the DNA TGCAGTGCTCGAAAACAGACAGGGATCCTTAACTATGGCTACACCTTC. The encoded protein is CSARKQTGILNYGYTF.

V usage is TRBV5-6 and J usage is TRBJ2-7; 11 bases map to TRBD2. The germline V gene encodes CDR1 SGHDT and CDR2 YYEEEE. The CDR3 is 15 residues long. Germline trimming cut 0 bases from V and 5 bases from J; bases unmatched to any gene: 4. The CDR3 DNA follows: TGTGCCAGCAGCTTGGCTAGCGGGAGGTTGGACGAGCAGTACTTC. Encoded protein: CASSLASGRLDEQYF.

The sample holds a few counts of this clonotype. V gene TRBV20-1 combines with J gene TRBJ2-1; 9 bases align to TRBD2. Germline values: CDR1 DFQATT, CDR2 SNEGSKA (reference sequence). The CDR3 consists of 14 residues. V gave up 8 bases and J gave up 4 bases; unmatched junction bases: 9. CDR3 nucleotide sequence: TGCAGTCAATGGTCTAGCGGGGAGTACAATGAGCAGTTCTTC. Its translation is CSQWSSGEYNEQFF.

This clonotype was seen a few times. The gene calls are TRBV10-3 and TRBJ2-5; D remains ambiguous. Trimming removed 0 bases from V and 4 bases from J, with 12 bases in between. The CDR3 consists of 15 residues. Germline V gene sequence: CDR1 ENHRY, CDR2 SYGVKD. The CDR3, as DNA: TGTGCCATCAGTGAGTCGAACGCCCCCCCAGAGACCCAGTACTTC. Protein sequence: CAISESNAPPETQYF.

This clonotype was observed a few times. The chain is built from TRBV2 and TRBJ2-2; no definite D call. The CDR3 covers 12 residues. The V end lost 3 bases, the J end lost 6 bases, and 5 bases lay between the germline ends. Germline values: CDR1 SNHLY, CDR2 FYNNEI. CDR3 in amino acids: CASSDLPGELFF. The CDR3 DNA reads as TGTGCCAGCAGTGATTTACCCGGGGAGCTGTTTTTT.